Listed below are T cell receptor beta chains from one sample, sequenced in a study of CD8 T cells in ankylosing spondylitis. TCRdb re-analysed the 5' RACE reads in MiXCR, keeping a single row per CDR3 protein. Among under 250,000 distinct CDR3 sequences listed, 7% to 10% were seen once. Sequencing used blood, either unsorted or a sorted T cell fraction (not recorded which). The source is a female donor with ankylosing spondylitis or in good health (not recorded which). The CDR3 runs from the conserved cysteine through the conserved F or W. The D gene is left open where the match is weak. Size is stated for part of the rows, as once, few or many counts, or as a class when the clone is expanded.

13,.,.,TRBV19,TRBJ1-4,TGTGCCAGTAGTAGCACAGGGCCAGAAAAACTGTTTTTT,CASSSTGPEKLFF
15,.,many,TRBV24-1,TRBJ2-1,TGTGCCACCAGCGGGGCTCCTGGTTGGTACAATGAGCAGTTCTTC,CATSGAPGWYNEQFF
13,.,many,TRBV20-1,TRBJ2-7,TGCAGTGCTAGAAGGGGACGGAGCGACGAGCAGTACTTC,CSARRGRSDEQYF
15,.,.,TRBV30,TRBJ1-2,TGTGCCTGGAGACAAAGGGGGGCGTACGTCTATGGCTACACCTTC,CAWRQRGAYVYGYTF
14,.,.,TRBV19,TRBJ2-7,TGTGCCAGTAGTAGAAGGAGGACAGACTACGAGCAGTACTTC,CASSRRRTDYEQYF
13,TRBD1,.,TRBV19,TRBJ1-1,TGTGCCACCGGGGGACAGGGACCCACTGAAGCTTTCTTT,CATGGQGPTEAFF
12,.,many,TRBV29-1,TRBJ1-1,TGCAGCGTTGAAGGCAACTCCCTGGGAGCTTTCTTT,CSVEGNSLGAFF
14,TRBD1,many,TRBV20-1,TRBJ1-4,TGCAGTGCTCTAGGGGGCTCAACTAATGAAAAACTGTTTTTT,CSALGGSTNEKLFF
18,.,many,TRBV9,TRBJ2-6,TGTGCCAGCAGCGTAAACCCCAAAAGGGCAGACTGGGCCAACGTCCTGACTTTC,CASSVNPKRADWANVLTF
14,.,many,TRBV11-2,TRBJ2-5,TGTGCCAGCAGCCAATTGCGCTTTCAAGAGACCCAGTACTTC,CASSQLRFQETQYF
14,.,many,TRBV10-3,TRBJ2-2,TGTGCCATCAGCCAGAGCGGGAACACCGGGGAGCTGTTTTTT,CAISQSGNTGELFF
14,TRBD2,.,TRBV4-3,TRBJ2-1,TGCGCCAGCAGCCAAGGACTAGCGGGCAATGAGCAGTTCTTC,CASSQGLAGNEQFF
16,.,many,TRBV20-1,TRBJ2-3,TGCAGTGCTAGAGCTTGGAGGATTTCTAGCACAGATACGCAGTATTTT,CSARAWRISSTDTQYF
16,.,few,TRBV7-2,TRBJ2-1,TGTGCCAGCAGCCCCCTAGGAACCGGTTGGGACAATGAGCAGTTCTTC,CASSPLGTGWDNEQFF
15,TRBD1,many,TRBV18,TRBJ2-3,TGTGCCAGCTCCCCCGGACAGGAGGCGGCAGATACGCAGTATTTT,CASSPGQEAADTQYF
16,.,many,TRBV20-1,TRBJ1-1,TGCAGTGCTAGAGACCCCCAGGCCCCACAGGGTCCTGAAGCTTTCTTT,CSARDPQAPQGPEAFF
14,.,.,TRBV7-9,TRBJ2-1,TGTGCCAGCAGCCCCGTAGGAACCTACAATGAGCAGTTCTTC,CASSPVGTYNEQFF
13,.,many,TRBV7-1,TRBJ2-1,TGTGCCAGCAGCTCTTCGGGCGCCAATGAGCAGTTCTTC,CASSSSGANEQFF
13,.,.,TRBV7-9,TRBJ2-3,TGTGCCACCGATTTAGCGGGCACAGATACGCAGTATTTT,CATDLAGTDTQYF
15,TRBD2,many,TRBV30,TRBJ2-2,TGTGCCTGGACCCCGGGACTAGGGGTGGCCGGGGAGCTGTTTTTT,CAWTPGLGVAGELFF